The 31 T cell receptor beta chains in this list originate from one sample, sequenced in a study of blood T cell repertoires in COVID-19. Repertoires were generated with immunoSEQ multiplex PCR, while TCRdb's copy carries only in-frame clones and drops some. The table includes 200,000 to 250,000 clones, 65% to 85% detected once. The sample taken for sequencing was peripheral blood. These receptors originate from a woman in her sixties with acute or convalescent COVID-19.

V and J are TRBV5-1 and TRBJ2-7; 9 nucleotides align to TRBD2. The CDR3 totals 15 residues. Germline CDR1 and CDR2: SGHRS and YFSETQ. J lost 4 bases, V lost 7 bases, and 12 bases had no gene match. The CDR3 loop is CASSQGPSGGYEQYF. In DNA, the CDR3 is TGCGCCAGCTCTCAGGGCCCGAGCGGGGGGTACGAGCAGTACTTC.

The V call is TRBV4-2, the J call TRBJ2-1; tentative D call: TRBD1 (5 bases). In germline, CDR1 is LGHNA, CDR2 YNFKEQ. With 0 bases removed from V and 6 bases from J, the gap between germline ends came to 12 bases. This CDR3 contains 15 residues. CDR3 sequence reads: CASSQEPTARNEQFF. CDR3 nucleotides: TGTGCCAGCAGCCAAGAGCCGACAGCCCGCAATGAGCAGTTCTTC.

The V call is TRBV28, the J call TRBJ1-2, with 7 bases identical to TRBD1. Looked up from germline, CDR1 is MDHEN and CDR2 is SYDVKM. This CDR3 spans 15 amino acids. The V and J ends lost 3 bases and 4 bases, in that order; junction bases with no gene match: 8. CDR3 in DNA: TGTGCCAGCAGTTTTGGGCAGGGGGTTACCTATGGCTACACCTTC. Translating gives CASSFGQGVTYGYTF.

The chain recombines TRBV28 with TRBJ1-2; a possible D gene is TRBD1 (5 bases). CDR3 size: 15 residues. Germline loops: CDR1 MDHEN, CDR2 SYDVKM. Trimming took 3 bases from V and 4 from J, leaving 15 bases between them. DNA for the CDR3: TGTGCCAGCAGTTTTAGCGGGAGGGGTGCCTATGGCTACACCTTC. Encoded protein: CASSFSGRGAYGYTF.

This chain joins TRBV6-2 or TRBV6-3 and TRBJ2-5; D is possibly TRBD2 (5 bases). Trimming took 2 bases from V and 4 from J, leaving 11 bases between them. Germline values: CDR1 MNHEY, CDR2 SVGEGT. CDR3 length equals 14 residues. In nucleotides, the CDR3 is TGTGCCAGCAGTTACGGGCTAGCCCGAGAGACCCAGTACTTC. It is translated as CASSYGLARETQYF.

This clone was seen just once. The J gene is TRBJ1-1, the V gene TRBV15; tentatively, D is TRBD1 (5 bases). In germline, CDR1 is LNHNV, CDR2 YYDKDF (reference sequence). Trimming took off 0 bases at V and 1 base at J, with 9 bases between the two ends. CDR3 length: 15 amino acids. CDR3 protein: CATSRDLRENTEAFF. Written as DNA, the CDR3 is TGTGCCACCAGCAGAGACCTCAGGGAGAACACTGAAGCTTTCTTT.

V gene TRBV6-6 combines with J gene TRBJ2-1, with 8 bases lining up with TRBD1. Germline CDR1 MNHNY, CDR2 SVGAGI (reference sequence). This CDR3 is built from 16 residues. Unmatched junction bases numbered 12, after V lost 6 bases and J lost 5 bases. The CDR3 DNA is TGTGCCAGCAGCCCAGGGGGCGTCCGGATCAACAATGAGCAGTTCTTC. Amino acids: CASSPGGVRINNEQFF.

The CDR3, as DNA: TGTGCCAGCTCACCGTCACAGGGGGGGACTGAAGCTTTCTTT. Encoded protein: CASSPSQGGTEAFF. The rearrangement joins TRBV18 to TRBJ1-1; 8 nucleotides line up with TRBD1. Trimming removed 3 bases from V and 5 bases from J; junction bases left unmatched: 5. CDR3 length: 14 residues. Germline values: CDR1 KGHSH, CDR2 LQKENI.

Only a few counts were recorded for this clone. The chain joins TRBV7-2 to TRBJ2-1, with TRBD2 matching over 14 bases. Germline CDR1 is SGHTA and CDR2 is FQGNSA. Germline trimming cut 5 bases from V and 8 bases from J; bases unmatched to any gene: 8. CDR3 length: 16 residues. This CDR3 is CASSLRLAGGWDEQFF. In nucleotides, the CDR3 is TGTGCCAGCAGCCTCCGACTAGCGGGGGGGTGGGATGAGCAGTTCTTC.

On this clone: The limits of the CDR3 on the DNA are not certain, so only TCRdb's listed CDR3 is given. The chain is built from TRBV7-9 and TRBJ1-2. Germline values: CDR1 SEHNR, CDR2 FQNEAQ (reference sequence). The CDR3 sequence runs 15 residues, both termini included. The CDR3 sequence: CASSLYFGANYGYTF.

V is TRBV7-2 and J is TRBJ1-2; maybe TRBD1 (6 bases). The CDR3 has 14 residues. Germline V lookup: CDR1 SGHTA, CDR2 FQGNSA. The V end lost 5 bases, the J end lost 11 bases, and 21 bases lay between the germline ends. CDR3 amino acids: CASSQVVGIDRYTF. The CDR3 region has the DNA TGTGCCAGCAGCCAGGTCGTGGGGATTGACAGGTACACCTTC.

The chain carries TRBV28 and TRBJ1-1, with D maybe TRBD1 (5 bases). The germline CDR1 and CDR2 sequences are MDHEN and SYDVKM. The CDR3 covers 14 residues. V was shortened by 6 bases and J by 2 bases, with 13 bases between the two germline ends. The CDR3 loop is CASSIGDSNTEAFF. The DNA of the CDR3 is TGTGCCAGCAGCATTGGGGACTCCAACACTGAAGCTTTCTTT.

The CDR3 reads CASSGPPGMIEQYF. The CDR3 DNA reads TGTGCCAGCAGCGGGCCACCAGGGATGATCGAGCAGTACTTC. The chain is built from TRBV5-4 and TRBJ2-7; a possible D gene is TRBD1 (5 bases). The length of the CDR3 is 14 residues. Trimming left V 4 bases short and J 6 bases short, with 17 bases between. CDR1 and CDR2 from the germline V gene are SGHNT and YYREEE (reference sequence).

The chain combines TRBV28 with TRBJ2-7; D might be TRBD1 (5 bases). V lost 4 bases, J lost 0 bases, and 31 bases lay in between. Germline V lookup: CDR1 MDHEN, CDR2 SYDVKM. The CDR3 contains 21 residues. The DNA of the CDR3 is TGTGCCAGCAGTTATAGTTTTAAGGGGCTCCCCCTAGATACTTTCTCCTACGAGCAGTACTTC. This translates into CASSYSFKGLPLDTFSYEQYF.

This clone was seen more than once but under ten times. The V gene is TRBV28, the J gene TRBJ2-7, with 12 positions matching TRBD1. The CDR3 is 15 residues long. Germline trimming cut 5 bases from V and 3 bases from J; bases unmatched to any gene: 5. Germline CDR1 and CDR2: MDHEN and SYDVKM. Written as DNA, the CDR3 is TGTGCCAGCAGTCACGGGACAGGGGGCCTCTACGAGCAGTACTTC. It translates to CASSHGTGGLYEQYF. Full variable domain (rest looked up from reference TRBV28 and TRBJ2-7): DVKVTQSSRYLVKRTGEKVFLECVQDMDHENMFWYRQDPGLGLRLIYFSYDVKMKEKGDIPEGYSVSREKKERFSLILESASTNQTSMYLCASSHGTGGLYEQYFGPGTRLTVT.

This chain connects TRBV7-2 to TRBJ2-7; D is unclear. V lost 0 bases and J 2 bases, leaving 8 bases between the germline ends. The germline V gene encodes CDR1 SGHTA and CDR2 FQGNSA. The CDR3 has 14 amino acids. The CDR3 coding sequence is TGTGCCAGCAGCTTAGCCGAGATAACCTACGAGCAGTACTTC. Translated: CASSLAEITYEQYF.

The genes are TRBV4-1 and TRBJ2-1; a weak D match, TRBD2 (7 bases). V lost 0 bases to trimming and J lost 7 bases, with 22 bases between them. The CDR3 is 18 amino acids. The germline V gene has CDR1 MGHRA and CDR2 YSYEKL. The CDR3 is CASSQDLRGGGKFNEQFF. The CDR3 nucleotides are TGCGCCAGCAGCCAAGATTTGAGGGGGGGCGGAAAATTTAATGAGCAGTTCTTC.

The rearrangement uses TRBV9 and TRBJ1-3; possibly TRBD1 for D (6 bases). From germline, CDR1 is SGDLS and CDR2 YYNGEE. Trimming left V 3 bases short and J 7 bases short, with 11 bases between. The CDR3 spans 13 residues. CDR3 in amino acids: CASSDRVANTIYF. As DNA, the CDR3 is TGTGCCAGCAGCGACAGGGTAGCGAACACCATATATTTT.

This chain links TRBV2 with TRBJ2-7; 7 bases fit TRBD1. This CDR3 is 14 amino acids long. Germline V gene data show CDR1 as SNHLY and CDR2 as FYNNEI. Trimming took 4 bases from V and 0 from J; bases not matched to a gene: 3. The CDR3 here is CASSATGSSYEQYF. The CDR3 DNA is TGTGCCAGCAGTGCGACAGGGAGCTCCTACGAGCAGTACTTC.

This clone was seen only once. The rearrangement links TRBV7-9 to TRBJ1-2; 8 bases fit TRBD1. The junction had 2 bases not matched to a gene; V was cut back by 1 base and J by 7 bases. The CDR3 extends over 13 amino acids. The V gene's germline CDR1 is SEHNR and CDR2 FQNEAQ (reference sequence). In DNA form, the CDR3 reads TGTGCCAGCAGCTTAGGACAGGGGAGTGGCTACACCTTC. Amino acid sequence: CASSLGQGSGYTF.

The chain has TRBV7-8 and TRBJ2-1; a possible D gene is TRBD1 (6 bases). V gave up 3 bases and J gave up 0 bases, with 15 bases separating them. The germline gives CDR1 SGHVS, CDR2 FQNEAQ. The CDR3 extends over 17 amino acids. The CDR3 bases are TGTGCCAGCAGCTTTCGGGCACAGGGAAGCTCCTACAATGAGCAGTTCTTC. Protein: CASSFRAQGSSYNEQFF.

The chain has TRBV27 and TRBJ1-1; D remains unclear. CDR1 is MNHEY, CDR2 SMNVEV, per germline (reference sequence). The V end lost 1 base, the J end lost 1 base, and 4 bases lay between the germline ends. CDR3 size: 13 residues. CDR3 DNA: TGTGCCAGCAGTTTATGGGCGAACACTGAAGCTTTCTTT. Translation: CASSLWANTEAFF.

The rearrangement links TRBV24-1 to TRBJ1-2; D gene uncertain. Between the trimmed V and J ends, which lost 0 bases and 6 bases, there was a span of 16 bases. CDR1 and CDR2 from the germline V gene are KGHDR and SFDVKD. This CDR3 comprises 16 residues. The CDR3 bases are TGTGCCACCAGTGATTTGCAAGTCCCAGTGAATCATGGCTACACCTTC. Translating gives CATSDLQVPVNHGYTF.

The chain employs TRBV7-8 and TRBJ1-1, with D unresolved. The CDR3 runs 16 residues. V was cut by 5 bases and J by 0 bases, with 16 bases left in between. The germline gives CDR1 SGHVS, CDR2 FQNEAQ. CDR3 protein: CASSPQVGRVNTEAFF. The CDR3 DNA sequence: TGTGCCAGCAGCCCCCAGGTGGGCAGAGTGAACACTGAAGCTTTCTTT.

This chain links TRBV6-5 with TRBJ1-2; D uncertain. Between the trimmed V and J ends, which lost 5 bases and 8 bases, there was a span of 12 bases. From germline, CDR1 is MNHEY and CDR2 SVGAGI. CDR3 length: 12 residues. Written as DNA, the CDR3 is TGTGCCAGCAGTAGATCCGGGGAGGGCTACACCTTC. Encoded protein: CASSRSGEGYTF.

The chain carries TRBV29-1 and TRBJ1-1; D may be TRBD1 (6 bases). Deletions cut 6 bases from V and 3 bases from J, with 20 bases between. This CDR3 comprises 15 residues. Germline lookup yields CDR1 SQVTM and CDR2 ANQGSEA. The CDR3, as DNA: TGCAGCGTGACCAGGCGACCGGACAGTTACACTGAAGCTTTCTTT. Amino acids: CSVTRRPDSYTEAFF.

The chain carries TRBV7-9 and TRBJ2-1, with D perhaps matching TRBD2 (5 bases). There are 14 residues in the CDR3. Germline lookup yields CDR1 SEHNR and CDR2 FQNEAQ (reference sequence). V dropped 0 bases and J dropped 7 bases, with 10 bases sitting between them. CDR3 loop: CASSLAHTRNEQFF. CDR3 nucleotides: TGTGCCAGCAGCTTAGCCCATACTAGAAATGAGCAGTTCTTC.

The chain carries TRBV12-3 or TRBV12-4 and TRBJ1-1; D is unclear. There are 13 residues in the CDR3. V was cut by 6 bases and J by 3 bases, with 11 bases left in between. The CDR3 DNA sequence: TGTGCCAGCAGCTTATTAGAACACACTGAAGCTTTCTTT. This translates into CASSLLEHTEAFF.

The V gene is TRBV3-1 (or the pseudogene TRBV3-2), the J gene TRBJ1-1, with a weak D call TRBD1 (6 bases). This CDR3 contains 15 residues. Germline CDR1 LGHDT, CDR2 YNNKEL (reference sequence). Trimming removed 4 bases at V and 0 bases at J, with 12 bases between. CDR3 residues: CASSLTGTMNTEAFF. CDR3 bases: TGTGCCAGCAGCCTCACCGGGACAATGAACACTGAAGCTTTCTTT.

CDR3 in DNA: TGTGCCAGCAGTTTCACGGTTAAAGATACGCAGTATTTT. Protein product: CASSFTVKDTQYF. The chain has TRBV27 and TRBJ2-3; unclear D gene. CDR3 length: 13 residues. CDR1 is MNHEY and CDR2 is SMNVEV in the germline V gene (reference sequence). V lost 3 bases, J lost 5 bases, and 9 bases lay in between.

The V call is TRBV3-1 (or the pseudogene TRBV3-2), the J call TRBJ2-5; D might be TRBD1 (5 bases). This CDR3 has 13 amino acids. V lost 6 bases, J lost 4 bases, and 12 bases lay in between. The germline V gene has CDR1 LGHDT and CDR2 YNNKEL (reference sequence). This CDR3 reads CASRLGARETQYF. Written as DNA, the CDR3 is TGTGCCAGCAGGCTAGGGGCAAGAGAGACCCAGTACTTC.